This T cell receptor beta chain is drawn from a study of breast tumors, draining lymph nodes, adjacent tissues. The ends were cut back, 10 bases at V and 0 bases at J, with 19 bases in the middle. This CDR3 spans 17 amino acids. The germline CDR1 and CDR2 sequences are ENHRY and SYGVKD. Samples came from axillary lymph nodes draining the breast cancer. Each CDR3 protein is one row after TCRdb ran MiXCR on the multiplex PCR reads. The sample includes approximately 250,000 distinct CDR3 sequences, around 35% of them seen just once. The chain employs TRBV10-3 and TRBJ1-6, with D perhaps matching TRBD1 (6 bases). The sequence was collected from a female donor with breast cancer. Some clones in this sample may be carry-over from other donors' samples. The sequenced sample consisted of axillary lymph node tissue. In DNA, the CDR3 is TGTGCCACAAAGCCGGGGGGCGTCAGCTCCTATAATTCACCCCTCCACTTT. It yields the protein CATKPGGVSSYNSPLHF.